Sequencing of this TCR beta chain was carried out in a study of MAIT cells during Salmonella Paratyphi A infection (dated 2017 in TCRdb). A note on the overall study: Adult volunteers aged 18 to 60 swallowed one dose of 1-5x10^3 CFU of S. Paratyphi A strain NVGH308. Ciprofloxacin 500 mg twice daily for 14 days, starting at diagnosis, was given to diagnosed volunteers. Overall results and qualifications from the work: The space taken up by over-represented MAIT clonotypes dropped significantly from baseline to mid-infection (approximately 0.16 to 0.094), while post-infection showed no significant difference. Diagnosed volunteers showed more expansion or contraction among top five MAIT clonotypes than healthy controls (around 0.57 versus 0.12), suggesting infection-driven repertoire reshaping. MAIT TRBV usage was oligoclonal with a preference for TRBV20 and TRBV6, and infection appeared not to change this usage. Although the availability of volunteer samples limited sample sizes, the sizes were judged adequate for detecting differences between groups.

Libraries were constructed by 5' RACE. TCRbeta was amplified in two rounds of PCR using Phusion High-Fidelity polymerase, and the primers added sample-specific barcodes. To build the TCRbeta libraries, template-switch cDNA synthesis was carried out using SMARTScribe reverse transcriptase along with a TRBC-specific primer. The barcoded samples were pooled and then prepared using the NEBNext Ultra DNA Library Prep Kit for Illumina. Libraries were sequenced on an Illumina MiSeq with the MiSeq reagent kit v2, 300 cycles. As for the authors' bioinformatics: Reads were demultiplexed by barcode with Jemultiplexer and aligned with MiTCR using default parameters. VDJtools removed non-functional sequences, and clonotypes were defined by amino acid sequence, with clonotype frequencies based on assigned sequence reads. In the clonal space homeostasis analysis, clonotypes were grouped by frequency into over-represented (0.05-1), large, medium and small bins. TCRdb reprocessed the public reads (quality trimming at Q25 with fastp, clone calling with MiXCR) and kept in-frame beta chains. CDR3 protein duplicates are merged, each entry listing the most common genes and DNA. These V and J calls originate from TCRdb's pipeline instead of the authors' own analysis. The sample table contains hundreds of distinct CDR3 sequences; only one count was recorded for approximately 27% of them. The ten largest account for roughly 24% of the sample.

The CDR3, cysteine through phenylalanine, is 14 amino acids long. CDR3 DNA is the only sequence kept; it has 42 bases, read in frame from the first base. V and J are truncated by 3 bases and 3 bases respectively, leaving an intervening sequence of 11 bases. Sequences GTSNPN (CDR1) and SVGIG (CDR2) are obtained from the germline V gene (reference sequence). In light of the paper, this sample's time point label describes: after infection, following antibiotic treatment. MAIT cells were defined as Valpha7.2+ CD161+ T cells and identified and sorted by flow cytometry. Over time, circulating MAIT cell TCRbeta repertoires were profiled in roughly six volunteers who came down with enteric fever following controlled oral challenge with live Salmonella Paratyphi A. Every diagnosed volunteer provided MAIT cell samples at pre-infection, mid-infection and post-infection timepoints. A diagnosis of enteric fever was based on Paratyphi A bacteremia and/or a persistent fever above 38 degrees C that lasted longer than 12 hours. Diagnosis of infection in challenged volunteers occurred between day 4 and day 7 after challenge. For RNA extraction, between roughly 4,500 and 11,000 MAIT cells from each sample were sorted straight into RNAqueous-Micro lysis buffer. Lymphoprep gradient centrifugation was used to isolate peripheral blood mononuclear cells from blood samples and leukocyte cones. A BD FACSAria Fusion or BD FACSAria III sorter was used for cell sorting.

There are a few counts of this clonotype. Its binding antigen is unknown. Base quality data are lacking; no much larger clone is found one base away. The rearranged chain carries TRBV30 and TRBJ2-2, with no D gene named confidently. This TCR was sampled from a person aged 18-69 years who was deliberately infected with Salmonella Paratyphi A in a paratyphoid fever challenge study. The source was MAIT cells from blood, collected at the last sampling point of the challenge study. For the CDR3, the sequence is CAWRFGRDTGELFF. The nucleotide sequence reads as follows: TGTGCCTGGAGATTCGGAAGGGACACCGGGGAGCTGTTTTTT.